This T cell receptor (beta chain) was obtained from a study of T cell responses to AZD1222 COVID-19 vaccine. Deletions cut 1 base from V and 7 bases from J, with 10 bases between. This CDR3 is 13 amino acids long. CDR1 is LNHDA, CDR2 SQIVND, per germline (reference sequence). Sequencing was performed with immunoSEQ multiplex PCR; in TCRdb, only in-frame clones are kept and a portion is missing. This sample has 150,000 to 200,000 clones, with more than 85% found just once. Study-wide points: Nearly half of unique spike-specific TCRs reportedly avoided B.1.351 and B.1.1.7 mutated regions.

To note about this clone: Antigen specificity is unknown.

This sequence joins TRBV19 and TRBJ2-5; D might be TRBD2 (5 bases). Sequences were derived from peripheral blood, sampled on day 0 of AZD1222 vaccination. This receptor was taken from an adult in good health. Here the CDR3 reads CASSIAGEGTQYF. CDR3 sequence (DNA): TGTGCCAGTAGTATAGCCGGGGAAGGGACCCAGTACTTC.